The subject of this entry is one T cell receptor (beta chain). Its antigen is still unknown. For the second PCR, which ran for roughly 7 to 11 cycles, a sample-barcoded 5' primer and a J-beta primer mix were used. Each CDR3 protein is one row after TCRdb ran MiXCR on the 5' RACE reads. There are roughly 570,000 distinct CDR3 sequences in the sample; roughly 28% occur only once, and roughly 18% lies in the top ten. Each donor supplied ten milliliters of peripheral blood. Germline V gene data show CDR1 as DFQATT and CDR2 as SNEGSKA (reference sequence). The ends were cut back, 3 bases at V and 12 bases at J, with 13 bases in the middle. CDR3 size: 11 residues. This record comes from a study of blood T cells in healthy people across ages. Study-wide findings and caveats: Higher diversity, along with more naive CD4+ cells, distinguished long-lived donors from aged donors.

V is TRBV20-1 and J is TRBJ2-3, with D possibly matching TRBD1 (5 bases). The source material was blood. The source of this sequence is a woman aged 70-85 years in good health. CDR3 protein: CSASGPDIQYF. CDR3 DNA sequence: TGCAGTGCTAGTGGACCGGACATACAGTATTTT.